The 13 T cell receptor beta chains in this list originate from one sample, sequenced in a study of blood T cells in healthy people across ages. Through a sample-barcoded 5' primer and a J-beta primer mix, a second PCR was run for roughly 7 to 12 cycles. TCRdb passed the 5' RACE reads through MiXCR, listing each CDR3 protein once. The table includes over a million distinct CDR3 sequences, almost 25% detected once. This same sample was also part of a study on T cells of mothers and their children.

Sample: blood. The receptors here all came from a girl aged 2 to 10 in good health.

V usage is TRBV7-6 and J usage is TRBJ2-7, with D possibly being TRBD1 (5 bases). The germline V gene encodes CDR1 SGHVS and CDR2 FNYEAQ. Trimming stripped 5 bases from V and 5 bases from J, with 16 bases between. The CDR3 has 14 residues. CDR3 loop: CASSSYRSRDEQYF. The CDR3 nucleotides read TGTGCCAGCAGCAGCTACAGGAGCAGGGACGAGCAGTACTTC.

This clonotype was detected a few times. This chain joins TRBV7-2 and TRBJ2-7; TRBD2 agrees at 7 bases. The CDR3 extends over 16 amino acids. V shed 1 base and J 0 bases; nucleotides not matched to a gene: 6. Per germline, CDR1 SGHTA and CDR2 FQGNSA. Here the CDR3 DNA reads TGTGCCAGCAGCTTAGTTAGCGGGCAGCACTCCTACGAGCAGTACTTC. It specifies CASSLVSGQHSYEQYF.

The chain recombines TRBV7-9 with TRBJ1-2, with D uncertain. The germline V gene encodes CDR1 SEHNR and CDR2 FQNEAQ (reference sequence). Between the trimmed V and J ends, which lost 3 bases and 4 bases, there was a span of 12 bases. The CDR3 totals 14 residues. DNA for the CDR3: TGTGCCAGCAGCTTGGCCGGGTCCTCCTATGGCTACACCTTC. Translating it yields CASSLAGSSYGYTF. The whole variable domain, remainder taken from reference TRBV7-9 and TRBJ1-2, is DTGVSQNPRHKITKRGQNVTFRCDPISEHNRLYWYRQTLGQGPEFLTYFQNEAQLEKSRLLSDRFSAERPKGSFSTLEIQRTEQGDSAMYLCASSLAGSSYGYTFGSGTRLTVV.

This clonotype was observed a handful of times. The rearrangement uses TRBV11-3 and TRBJ2-5; D gene unclear. The end of the DNA aligns better with TRBJ2-1, so the J call may be wrong. This CDR3 has 15 residues. Germline V gene lookup returns CDR1 SGHNT and CDR2 YENEEA. CDR3 loop: CASSLDSSLYNEQFF. The CDR3 nucleotides are TGTGCCAGCAGCTTAGACAGTTCCCTCTACAATGAGCAGTTCTTC.

This clonotype was picked up a small number of times. The chain employs TRBV12-3 or TRBV12-4 and TRBJ1-1; no clear D gene. This CDR3 spans 14 amino acids. Trimming took off 4 bases at V and 0 bases at J, with 9 bases between the two ends. This CDR3 reads CASSSLIVNTEAFF. The CDR3 nucleotides read TGTGCCAGCAGTTCCCTCATAGTGAACACTGAAGCTTTCTTT.

This clonotype was recorded a few times. V is TRBV29-1 and J is TRBJ2-7; a weak D match, TRBD1 (6 bases). Trimming stripped 7 bases from V and 7 bases from J, with 26 bases between. The germline V gene encodes CDR1 SQVTM and CDR2 ANQGSEA. The CDR3 runs 15 residues. The CDR3 DNA reads TGCAGCGCAGTGGGGTCGACAGGATCTCCACATGAGCAGTACTTC. This sequence encodes CSAVGSTGSPHEQYF.

The chain has TRBV3-1 and TRBJ2-7; D possibly corresponds to TRBD1 (6 bases). Germline V gene sequence: CDR1 LGHDT, CDR2 YNNKEL (reference sequence). V shed 6 bases and J shed 3 bases, with 15 bases lying between them. CDR3 length: 14 amino acids. CDR3 protein: CASSRGQPNYEQYF. The CDR3 nucleotides read TGTGCCAGCAGTCGAGGACAGCCCAACTACGAGCAGTACTTC.

The rearrangement joins TRBV6-1 to TRBJ1-4, with 11 bases aligning to TRBD1. V lost 4 bases, J lost 10 bases, and 11 bases stayed unmatched. From germline, CDR1 is MNHNS and CDR2 SASEGT. This CDR3 region has 16 residues. The CDR3 DNA follows: TGTGCCAGCAGTGCCACCCCGGGACAGGGGGTCGGAAAACTGTTTTTT. Translation: CASSATPGQGVGKLFF.

With regard to this clonotype: Sequence at one end of the junction differs from germline and may be a read error. The rearrangement links TRBV3-1 to TRBJ1-1; perhaps TRBD1 as D (5 bases). Germline lookup yields CDR1 LGHDT and CDR2 YNNKEL (reference sequence). The CDR3 covers 15 residues. CDR3 nucleotide sequence: TGTGCCAGCAGCCAAGGACCAGGGAAGAACGCTGAAGCTTTCTTT. Translation: CASSQGPGKNAEAFF.

The rearrangement links TRBV6-5 to TRBJ2-7; D gene ambiguous. The CDR3 spans 11 residues. Trimming left V 5 bases short and J 3 bases short, with 5 bases between. The germline V gene encodes CDR1 MNHEY and CDR2 SVGAGI. The CDR3 DNA follows: TGTGCCAGCAGTAACTACTACGAGCAGTACTTC. As protein: CASSNYYEQYF.

The V call is TRBV28, the J call TRBJ1-5; unclear D gene. Germline V CDR1 and CDR2: MDHEN, SYDVKM. The CDR3 has 12 amino acids. Trimming removed 6 bases from V and 6 bases from J, with 9 bases in between. The CDR3 DNA reads as TGTGCCAGCAGCCTTAAGGGTCAGCCCCAGCATTTT. Translating gives CASSLKGQPQHF.

The chain has TRBV24-1 and TRBJ2-1; TRBD1 agrees at 8 bases. Per the germline V gene, CDR1 is KGHDR and CDR2 is SFDVKD. The CDR3 extends over 14 amino acids. With 4 bases clipped from V and 7 bases from J, the junction kept 5 bases outside the gene matches. The CDR3 nucleotides are TGTGCCACCAGTGACACGACAGGGGCTAATGAGCAGTTCTTC. This encodes CATSDTTGANEQFF.

This clonotype was seen more than once but under ten times. V usage is TRBV7-2 and J usage is TRBJ1-1; D is undetermined. V dropped 6 bases and J dropped 4 bases, with 12 bases sitting between them. The CDR3 is 13 residues long. Germline V gives CDR1 SGHTA, CDR2 FQGNSA. In nucleotides, the CDR3 is TGTGCCAGCAGTTCCAGTTGGGGCACTGAAGCTTTCTTT. It yields the protein CASSSSWGTEAFF.